A single sample gave rise to the 16 T cell receptor beta chains below, sequenced in a study of quantifying T cell responses using KT2 cells. The wider study: TCR alpha and beta constant-region primers primed reverse transcription of RNA.

Each cDNA got a UMI-containing oligo ligated at its 3' end. First-round PCR used three to four cycles and beta primers RC1.1 and RC1.2 covering TRBC1 and TRBC2. TCRdb reprocessed the UMI-ligation and nested PCR reads with MiXCR, giving one entry per CDR3 protein. The table has some 43,000 distinct CDR3 sequences, approximately 15% seen once; the top ten hold 40% to 55%. Input material: PBMCs spiked with cells of the T cell clone KT2. The source of these receptors is a human donor.

This sequence joins TRBV5-6 and TRBJ2-1; 9 bases line up with TRBD2. This CDR3 is 16 amino acids long. Germline trimming cut 2 bases from V and 2 bases from J; bases unmatched to any gene: 5. The germline V gene has CDR1 SGHDT and CDR2 YYEEEE. The CDR3 spells CASSFSSGMAYNEQFF. The CDR3 DNA follows: TGTGCCAGCAGCTTCTCTAGCGGGATGGCCTACAATGAGCAGTTCTTC.

The chain carries TRBV15 and TRBJ1-5; tentative D call: TRBD1 (5 bases). Trimming cost V 5 bases and J 0 bases, with 11 bases left between them. CDR1 is LNHNV and CDR2 is YYDKDF in the germline V gene (reference sequence). This CDR3 comprises 15 residues. CDR3 region: CATSPRGNSNQPQHF. The DNA of the CDR3 is TGTGCCACCAGCCCCCGGGGCAATAGCAATCAGCCCCAGCATTTT.

This clonotype has just a few counts. The rearrangement joins TRBV12-3 or TRBV12-4 to TRBJ2-1; D ambiguous. This CDR3 region has 16 residues. V lost 6 bases and J lost 0, with 15 bases in between. The CDR3 loop is CASRGGLHTSYNEQFF. The CDR3 nucleotides read TGTGCCAGCAGGGGCGGCCTGCATACCTCCTACAATGAGCAGTTCTTC.

This clonotype was detected many times. This chain uses TRBV29-1 with TRBJ1-2, with D perhaps matching TRBD1 (5 bases). Between the trimmed V and J ends, which lost 6 bases and 4 bases, there was a span of 21 bases. The CDR3 length is 15 residues. Looked up from germline, CDR1 is SQVTM and CDR2 is ANQGSEA. CDR3 loop: CSVIRGFLPPYGYTF. The CDR3 DNA reads as TGCAGCGTGATTCGGGGGTTCCTTCCCCCCTATGGCTACACCTTC.

The V and J genes are TRBV9 and TRBJ2-2, with D uncertain. With 4 bases removed from V and 4 bases from J, the gap between germline ends came to 11 bases. Germline values: CDR1 SGDLS, CDR2 YYNGEE. The CDR3 totals 14 residues. CDR3 in DNA: TGTGCCAGCAGCCCCGTGGCCTCCACCGGGGAGCTGTTTTTT. Encoded protein: CASSPVASTGELFF.

This chain's CDR3 is CASSPQGSSGANVLTF. In DNA, the CDR3 is TGTGCCAGCTCACCCCAGGGGAGCTCTGGGGCCAACGTCCTGACTTTC. V is TRBV18 and J is TRBJ2-6; TRBD1 is a possible D gene (6 bases). V was pared by 3 bases and J by 0 bases, with 9 bases between. CDR1 and CDR2 from the germline V gene are KGHSH and LQKENI. This CDR3 contains 16 residues.

This clonotype was detected many times. The V and J genes are TRBV28 and TRBJ2-1, with D unclear. V gave up 0 bases and J gave up 4 bases, with 10 bases separating them. The CDR3 has 15 amino acids. Germline V CDR1 and CDR2: MDHEN, SYDVKM. The CDR3 loop is CASSLWGKVYNEQFF. For the CDR3, the DNA is TGTGCCAGCAGTTTATGGGGAAAGGTTTACAATGAGCAGTTCTTC.

The chain carries TRBV6-4 and TRBJ2-1; 10 nucleotides align to TRBD1. V lost 3 bases, J lost 9 bases, and 8 bases stayed unmatched. The CDR3 contains 15 residues. Germline assignment: CDR1 MRHNA and CDR2 SNTAGT. CDR3: CASSDSTGGYGEQFF. In DNA, the CDR3 is TGTGCCAGCAGTGATTCGACAGGGGGCTATGGTGAGCAGTTCTTC.

This clonotype has just a few counts. The chain is built from TRBV7-6 and TRBJ2-1; D may be TRBD2 (5 bases). CDR1 is SGHVS, CDR2 FNYEAQ, per germline. This CDR3 comprises 14 residues. V lost 1 base and J lost 6, with 10 bases in between. This CDR3 reads CASSLGLGGNEQFF. CDR3 nucleotide sequence: TGTGCCAGCAGCTTAGGGTTAGGAGGCAATGAGCAGTTCTTC.

This clonotype has more than one count but fewer than ten. The rearrangement joins TRBV14 to TRBJ1-1; 8 bases match TRBD1. V was pared by 2 bases and J by 5 bases, with 7 bases of the junction left unmatched. Germline CDR1 reads SGHDN; CDR2 reads FVKESK. The CDR3 runs to 15 residues. CDR3 amino acids: CASSQYRGIRTEAFF. For the CDR3, the DNA is TGTGCCAGCAGCCAATACAGGGGGATCAGGACTGAAGCTTTCTTT.

This clonotype showed up just once. The rearrangement uses TRBV20-1 and TRBJ1-2; D possibly corresponds to TRBD1 (6 bases). V lost 3 bases and J lost 5, with 16 bases in between. Germline CDR1 is DFQATT and CDR2 is SNEGSKA (reference sequence). This CDR3 has 14 residues. The CDR3 nucleotides read TGCAGTGCTAGTTCAGGGGAAGATTGGTATGGCTACACCTTC. This gives the protein CSASSGEDWYGYTF.

The gene calls are TRBV24-1 and TRBJ2-7, with unresolved D. Germline V gives CDR1 KGHDR, CDR2 SFDVKD. V lost 9 bases and J lost 3, with 17 bases in between. The CDR3 sequence is 14 residues long. CDR3 protein: CATLPILYLYEQYF. DNA of the CDR3: TGTGCCACCCTACCAATTCTCTACCTCTACGAGCAGTACTTC.

The chain has TRBV20-1 and TRBJ1-1; 7 positions agree with TRBD1. Germline loops: CDR1 DFQATT, CDR2 SNEGSKA (reference sequence). V trimming: 4 bases; J trimming: 1 base; junction bases outside the gene matches: 9. The CDR3 totals 15 residues. The CDR3 DNA reads TGCAGTGCTATGAAGGCAGGGGGATGGAACACTGAAGCTTTCTTT. This translates into CSAMKAGGWNTEAFF.

This chain connects TRBV29-1 to TRBJ1-1; 10 bases align to TRBD1. J gave up 11 bases and V 1 base, and 16 bases lay outside the gene matches. The germline gives CDR1 SQVTM, CDR2 ANQGSEA. The CDR3 length is 16 residues. This chain's CDR3 is CSVEGPVGDRGLVAFF. The CDR3 DNA follows: TGCAGCGTTGAAGGTCCTGTTGGGGACAGGGGACTTGTGGCTTTCTTT.

Of note for this clonotype: An end of the junction differs from the germline gene, which may be a read error. The J gene is TRBJ2-5, the V gene TRBV15; TRBD1 matches at 8 bases. CDR3 length: 13 residues. Per germline, CDR1 LNHNV and CDR2 YYDKDF (reference sequence). CDR3 sequence reads: CATIRRTGQTQYF. For the CDR3, the DNA is TGTGCCACCATCAGACGGACAGGGCAGACCCAGTACTTC.

This clonotype came up a few times. V usage is TRBV27 and J usage is TRBJ2-2; D unclear. This CDR3 is built from 15 residues. V was clipped by 5 bases and J by 1 base, with 11 bases between them. Germline V gene data show CDR1 as MNHEY and CDR2 as SMNVEV (reference sequence). In DNA form, the CDR3 reads TGTGCCAGCAGTATTACGACCAAGAACACCGGGGAGCTGTTTTTT. Protein sequence: CASSITTKNTGELFF.